Included here is one TCR beta chain sequence, with context. Its antigen is unknown. Time point defined: blood 4 weeks post-SBRT, at nephrectomy. Treatment here: 15 Gy SBRT to primary tumor, nephrectomy 4 weeks later. The CDR3 is 14 residues long. Trimming pared 7 bases from V and 0 bases from J, leaving 10 bases between. CDR1 is SNHLY, CDR2 FYNNEI, per germline. Clones were sequenced by immunoSEQ multiplex PCR, and TCRdb holds only the in-frame ones, with some missing. The data contain some 64,000 clones, roughly 80% of them singletons. The data are from a study of radiation and T cells in renal cell carcinoma. Whole-study findings and limits: No pretreatment tumor biopsies were available for baseline clonotypes.

This specimen was blood, taken from a patient whose treatment included radiotherapy and nephrectomy. The receptor's source is a man aged 60 to 69 with renal cell carcinoma. The chain is built from TRBV2 and TRBJ2-4; D gene unclear. In DNA, the CDR3 is TGTGCCAGCATTCCCTCCTTAGCCAAAAACATTCAGTACTTC. It translates to CASIPSLAKNIQYF.